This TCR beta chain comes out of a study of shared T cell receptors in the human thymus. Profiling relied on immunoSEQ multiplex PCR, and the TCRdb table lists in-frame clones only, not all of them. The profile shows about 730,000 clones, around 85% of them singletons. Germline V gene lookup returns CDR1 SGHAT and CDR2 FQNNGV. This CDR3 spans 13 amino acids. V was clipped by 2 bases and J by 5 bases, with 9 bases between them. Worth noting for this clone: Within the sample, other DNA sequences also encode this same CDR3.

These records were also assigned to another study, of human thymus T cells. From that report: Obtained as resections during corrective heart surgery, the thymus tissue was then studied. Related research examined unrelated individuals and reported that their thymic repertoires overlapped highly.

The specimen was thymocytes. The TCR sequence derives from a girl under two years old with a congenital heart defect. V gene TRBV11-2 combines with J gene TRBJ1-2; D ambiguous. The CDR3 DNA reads TGTGCCAGCAGCTTACGAGGATCATATGGCTACACCTTC. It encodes CASSLRGSYGYTF.